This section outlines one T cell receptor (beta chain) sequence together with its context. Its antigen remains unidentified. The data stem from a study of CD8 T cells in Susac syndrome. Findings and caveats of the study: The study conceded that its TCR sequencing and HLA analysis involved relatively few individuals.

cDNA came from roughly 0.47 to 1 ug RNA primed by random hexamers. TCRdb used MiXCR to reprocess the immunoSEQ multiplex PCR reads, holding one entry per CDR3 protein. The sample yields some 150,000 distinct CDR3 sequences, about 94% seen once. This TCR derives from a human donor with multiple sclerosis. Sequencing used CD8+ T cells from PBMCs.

The CDR3, as DNA: TGTGCCAGCAGGGGACAGGGGGAAGGCTACGAGCAGTACTTC. Translating gives CASRGQGEGYEQYF. This sequence joins TRBV28 and TRBJ2-7, with TRBD1 matching over 11 bases. The CDR3 spans 14 residues. The germline V gene has CDR1 MDHEN and CDR2 SYDVKM. The junction had 4 bases not matched to a gene; V was cut back by 6 bases and J by 3 bases.